This T cell receptor (beta chain) is from a study of blood T cell repertoires in COVID-19. V was trimmed by 1 base and J by 1 base, leaving 7 bases between them. Germline loops: CDR1 SGHTA, CDR2 FQGTGA. This CDR3 is 14 amino acids long. Enrollment of patients from Seattle took place during active infection, with longitudinal follow-up. Sequenced by immunoSEQ multiplex PCR; TCRdb stores in-frame clones only, minus some. This sample has some 160,000 clones, with 70% to 90% found just once. The sequence came from a woman older than 75 with COVID-19, enrolled during active disease. Sequences were obtained from peripheral blood. V is TRBV7-3 and J is TRBJ1-1; D gene unclear. The CDR3 bases are TGTGCCAGCAGCTTAAGCCCGGGGAACACTGAAGCTTTCTTT. Residues: CASSLSPGNTEAFF.